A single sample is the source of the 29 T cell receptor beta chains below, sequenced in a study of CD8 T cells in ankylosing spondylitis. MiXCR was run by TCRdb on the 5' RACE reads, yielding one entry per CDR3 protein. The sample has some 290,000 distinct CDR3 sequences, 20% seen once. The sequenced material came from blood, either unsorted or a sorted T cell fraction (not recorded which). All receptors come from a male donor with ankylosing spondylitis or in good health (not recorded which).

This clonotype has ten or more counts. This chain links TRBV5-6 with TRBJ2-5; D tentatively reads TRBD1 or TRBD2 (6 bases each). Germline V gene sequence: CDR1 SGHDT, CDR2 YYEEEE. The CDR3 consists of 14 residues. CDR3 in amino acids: CAGGQAQVLETQYF. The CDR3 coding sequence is TGTGCTGGGGGGCAGGCTCAAGTCTTAGAGACCCAGTACTTC.

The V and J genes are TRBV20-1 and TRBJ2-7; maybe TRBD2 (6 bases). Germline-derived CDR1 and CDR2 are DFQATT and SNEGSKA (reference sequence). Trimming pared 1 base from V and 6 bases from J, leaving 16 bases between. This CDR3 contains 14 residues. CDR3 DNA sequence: TGCAGTGCTAGAGTTAGTTCGGGGGTCGGCGAGCAGTACGTC. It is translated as CSARVSSGVGEQYV.

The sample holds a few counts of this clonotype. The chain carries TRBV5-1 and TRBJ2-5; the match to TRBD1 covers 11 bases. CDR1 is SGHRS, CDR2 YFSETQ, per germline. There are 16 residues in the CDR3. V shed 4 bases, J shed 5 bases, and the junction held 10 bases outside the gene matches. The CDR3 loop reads CASSGPGQGVSETQYF. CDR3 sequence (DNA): TGCGCCAGCAGCGGACCGGGACAGGGGGTTTCCGAGACCCAGTACTTC.

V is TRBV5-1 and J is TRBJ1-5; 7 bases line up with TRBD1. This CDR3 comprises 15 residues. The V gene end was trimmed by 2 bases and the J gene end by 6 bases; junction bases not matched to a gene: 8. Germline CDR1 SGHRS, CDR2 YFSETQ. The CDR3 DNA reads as TGCGCCAGCAGCTTTGGACAGGCTAAAGGTCAGCCCCAGCATTTT. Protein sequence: CASSFGQAKGQPQHF.

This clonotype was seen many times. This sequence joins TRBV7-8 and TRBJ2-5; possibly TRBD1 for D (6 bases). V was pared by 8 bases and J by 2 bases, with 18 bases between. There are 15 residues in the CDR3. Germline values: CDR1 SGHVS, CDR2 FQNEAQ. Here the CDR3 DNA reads TGTGCCAGCCGTCCCCAGCAGGGGCTTCAAGAGACCCAGTACTTC. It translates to CASRPQQGLQETQYF.

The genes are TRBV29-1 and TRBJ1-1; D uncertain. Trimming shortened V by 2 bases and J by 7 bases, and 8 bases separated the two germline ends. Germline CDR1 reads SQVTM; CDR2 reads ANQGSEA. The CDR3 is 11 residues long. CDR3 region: CSVERGNEAFF. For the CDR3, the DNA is TGCAGCGTTGAACGAGGTAATGAAGCTTTCTTT.

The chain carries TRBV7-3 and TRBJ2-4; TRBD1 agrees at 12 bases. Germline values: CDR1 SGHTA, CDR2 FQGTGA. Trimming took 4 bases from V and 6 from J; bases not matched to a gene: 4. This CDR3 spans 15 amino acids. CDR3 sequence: CASSSPGQGANIQYF. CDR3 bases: TGTGCCAGCAGCTCACCGGGACAGGGGGCAAACATTCAGTACTTC.

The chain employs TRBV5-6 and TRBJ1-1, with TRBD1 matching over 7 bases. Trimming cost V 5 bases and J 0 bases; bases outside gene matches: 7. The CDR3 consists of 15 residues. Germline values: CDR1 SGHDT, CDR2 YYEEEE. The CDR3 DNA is TGTGCCAGCAGAACTACCGGGACAGTGAACACTGAAGCTTTCTTT. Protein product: CASRTTGTVNTEAFF.

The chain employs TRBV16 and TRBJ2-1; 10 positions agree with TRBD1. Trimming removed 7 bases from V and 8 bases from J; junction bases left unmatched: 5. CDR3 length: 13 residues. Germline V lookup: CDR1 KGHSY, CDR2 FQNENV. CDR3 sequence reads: CASTRTGGHEQFF. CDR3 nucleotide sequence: TGTGCCAGCACCCGGACAGGGGGACATGAGCAGTTCTTC.

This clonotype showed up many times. The CDR3 region has the DNA TGCGCCAGCAGCGTGACAGGGAGGAACACCGGGGAGCTGTTTTTT. This sequence encodes CASSVTGRNTGELFF. V usage is TRBV5-1 and J usage is TRBJ2-2; 7 nucleotides agree with TRBD1. The J segment lost 1 base and the V segment lost 4 bases, leaving 4 bases of the junction unmatched. The CDR3 contains 15 residues. CDR1 is SGHRS, CDR2 YFSETQ, per germline.

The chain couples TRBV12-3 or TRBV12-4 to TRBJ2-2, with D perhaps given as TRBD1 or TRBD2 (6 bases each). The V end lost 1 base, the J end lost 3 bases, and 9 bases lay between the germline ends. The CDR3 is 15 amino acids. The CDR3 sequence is CASSLEGGHTGELFF. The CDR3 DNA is TGTGCCAGCAGTTTAGAGGGGGGACACACCGGGGAGCTGTTTTTT.

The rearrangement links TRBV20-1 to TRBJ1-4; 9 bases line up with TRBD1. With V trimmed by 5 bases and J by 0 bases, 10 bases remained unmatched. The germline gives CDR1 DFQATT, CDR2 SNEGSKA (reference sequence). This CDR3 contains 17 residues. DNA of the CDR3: TGCAGTGCTTTCGGACAGGGGATAAGGGCAACTAATGAAAAACTGTTTTTT. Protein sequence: CSAFGQGIRATNEKLFF.

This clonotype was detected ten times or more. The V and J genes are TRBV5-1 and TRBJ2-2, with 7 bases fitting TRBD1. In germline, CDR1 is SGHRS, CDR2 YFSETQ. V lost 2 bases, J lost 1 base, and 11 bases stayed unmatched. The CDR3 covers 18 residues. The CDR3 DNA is TGCGCCAGCAGCTTCTGGGTCCGGGACAGCGGGAACACCGGGGAGCTGTTTTTT. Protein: CASSFWVRDSGNTGELFF.

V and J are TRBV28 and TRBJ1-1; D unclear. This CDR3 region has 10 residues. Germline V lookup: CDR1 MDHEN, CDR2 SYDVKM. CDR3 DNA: TGTGGGACGAGAGCCACTGAAGCTTTCTTT. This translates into CGTRATEAFF.

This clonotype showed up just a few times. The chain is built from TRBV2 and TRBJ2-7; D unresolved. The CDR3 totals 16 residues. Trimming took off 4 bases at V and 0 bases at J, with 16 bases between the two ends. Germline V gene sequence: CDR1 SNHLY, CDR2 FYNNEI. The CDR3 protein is CASSGLLGKSSYEQYV. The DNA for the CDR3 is TGTGCCAGCAGTGGCCTCCTCGGCAAAAGCTCCTACGAGCAGTACGTC.

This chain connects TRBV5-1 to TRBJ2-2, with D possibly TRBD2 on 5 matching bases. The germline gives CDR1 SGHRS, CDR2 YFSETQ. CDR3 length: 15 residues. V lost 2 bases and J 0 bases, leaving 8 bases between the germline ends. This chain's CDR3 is CASSFQEANTGELFF. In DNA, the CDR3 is TGCGCCAGCAGCTTTCAGGAGGCGAACACCGGGGAGCTGTTTTTT.

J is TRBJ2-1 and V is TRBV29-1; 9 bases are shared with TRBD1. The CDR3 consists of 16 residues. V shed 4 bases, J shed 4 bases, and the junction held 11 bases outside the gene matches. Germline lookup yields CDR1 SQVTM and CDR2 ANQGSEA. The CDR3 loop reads CSVVRQGGGIYNEQFF. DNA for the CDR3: TGCAGCGTTGTCCGACAGGGGGGAGGAATTTACAATGAGCAGTTCTTC.

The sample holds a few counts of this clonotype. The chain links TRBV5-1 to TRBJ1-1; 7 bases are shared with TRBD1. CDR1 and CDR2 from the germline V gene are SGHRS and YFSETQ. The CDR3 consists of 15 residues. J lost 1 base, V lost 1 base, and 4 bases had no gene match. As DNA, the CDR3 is TGCGCCAGCAGCTTGAAAGGGGGCGGGAACACTGAAGCTTTCTTT. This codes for CASSLKGGGNTEAFF.

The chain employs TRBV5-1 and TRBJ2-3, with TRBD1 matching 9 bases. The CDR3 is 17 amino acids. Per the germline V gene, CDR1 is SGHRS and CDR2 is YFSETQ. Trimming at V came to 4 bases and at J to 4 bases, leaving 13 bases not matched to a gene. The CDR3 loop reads CASSDPGTGISADTQYF. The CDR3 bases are TGCGCCAGCAGCGACCCCGGGACAGGGATTTCGGCAGATACGCAGTATTTT.

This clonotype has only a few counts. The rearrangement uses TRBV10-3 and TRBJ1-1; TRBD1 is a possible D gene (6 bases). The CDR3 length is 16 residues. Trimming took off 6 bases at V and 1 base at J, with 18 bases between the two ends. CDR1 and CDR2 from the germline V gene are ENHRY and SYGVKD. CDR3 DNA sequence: TGTGCCATCAGGCCTACACAGGGTTCCCAGAACACTGAAGCTTTCTTT. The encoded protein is CAIRPTQGSQNTEAFF.

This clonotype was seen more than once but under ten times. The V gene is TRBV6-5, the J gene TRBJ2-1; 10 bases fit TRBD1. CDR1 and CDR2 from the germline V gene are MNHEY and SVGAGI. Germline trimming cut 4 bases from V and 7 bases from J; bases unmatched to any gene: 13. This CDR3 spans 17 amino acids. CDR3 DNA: TGTGCCAGCAGTTCTATAAGTGACCGGGACAGGGGTAATGAGCAGTTCTTC. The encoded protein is CASSSISDRDRGNEQFF.

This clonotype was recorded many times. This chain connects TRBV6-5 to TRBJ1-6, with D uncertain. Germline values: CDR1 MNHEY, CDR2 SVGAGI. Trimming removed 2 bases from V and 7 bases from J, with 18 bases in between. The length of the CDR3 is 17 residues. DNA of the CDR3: TGTGCCAGCAGTTACCTAACCACCGGACCACCGAATTCACCCCTCCACTTT. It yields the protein CASSYLTTGPPNSPLHF.

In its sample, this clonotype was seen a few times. The CDR3 reads CAWSAGTTRDTQYF. The CDR3 DNA is TGTGCCTGGAGTGCCGGGACTACCCGAGATACGCAGTATTTT. This sequence joins TRBV30 and TRBJ2-3; 7 nucleotides line up with TRBD2. With V trimmed by 1 base and J by 5 bases, 6 bases remained unmatched. The CDR3 covers 14 residues. CDR1 GTSNPN and CDR2 SVGIG come from the germline V gene (reference sequence).

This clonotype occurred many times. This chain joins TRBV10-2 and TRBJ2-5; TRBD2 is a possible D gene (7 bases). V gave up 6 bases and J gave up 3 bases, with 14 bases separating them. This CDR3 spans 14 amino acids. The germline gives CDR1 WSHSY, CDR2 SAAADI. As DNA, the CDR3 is TGCGCCAGCAGAGGGGGGGCGCGGAAAGAGACCCAGTACTTC. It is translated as CASRGGARKETQYF.

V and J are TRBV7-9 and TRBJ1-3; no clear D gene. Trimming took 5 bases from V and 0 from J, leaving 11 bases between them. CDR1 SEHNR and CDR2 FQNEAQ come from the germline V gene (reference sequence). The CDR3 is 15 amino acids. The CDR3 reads CASSLSAVSGNTIYF. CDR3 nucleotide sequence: TGTGCCAGCAGCCTCTCGGCCGTCTCTGGAAACACCATATATTTT.

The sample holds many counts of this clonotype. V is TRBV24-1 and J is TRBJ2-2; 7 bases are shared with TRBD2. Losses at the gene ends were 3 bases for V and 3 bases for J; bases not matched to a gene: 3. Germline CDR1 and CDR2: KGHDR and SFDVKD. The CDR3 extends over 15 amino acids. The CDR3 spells CATSDRLAHTGELFF. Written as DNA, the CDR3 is TGTGCCACCAGTGATAGACTAGCCCACACCGGGGAGCTGTTTTTT.

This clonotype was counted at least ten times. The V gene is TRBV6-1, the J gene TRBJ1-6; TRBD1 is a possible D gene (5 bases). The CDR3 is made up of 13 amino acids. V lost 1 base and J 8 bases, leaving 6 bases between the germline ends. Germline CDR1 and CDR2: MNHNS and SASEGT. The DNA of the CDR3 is TGTGCCAGCAGTGAAGGGGGGGATTCACCCCTCCACTTT. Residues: CASSEGGDSPLHF.

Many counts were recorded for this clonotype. CDR3 loop: CASSLETGGSKETQYF. CDR3 sequence (DNA): TGCGCCAGCAGCTTGGAAACAGGGGGCTCAAAAGAGACCCAGTACTTC. The chain uses TRBV5-1 and TRBJ2-5, with 9 bases lining up with TRBD1. The CDR3 is 16 amino acids. Unmatched junction bases numbered 6, after V lost 0 bases and J lost 3 bases. In germline, CDR1 is SGHRS, CDR2 YFSETQ.

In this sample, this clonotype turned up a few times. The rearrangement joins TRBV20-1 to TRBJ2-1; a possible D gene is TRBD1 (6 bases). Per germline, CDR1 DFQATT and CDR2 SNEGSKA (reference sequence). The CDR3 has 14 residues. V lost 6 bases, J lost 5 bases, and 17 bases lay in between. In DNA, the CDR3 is TGCAGTGCCCCGCTTGTCGGGACACACAATGAGCAGTTCTTC. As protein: CSAPLVGTHNEQFF.